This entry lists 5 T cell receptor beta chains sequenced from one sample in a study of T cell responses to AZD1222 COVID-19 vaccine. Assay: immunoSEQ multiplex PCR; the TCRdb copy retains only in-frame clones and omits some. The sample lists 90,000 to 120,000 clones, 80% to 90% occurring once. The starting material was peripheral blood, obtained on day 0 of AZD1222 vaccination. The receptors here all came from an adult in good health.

CDR3 sequence (DNA): TGTGCCAGCAGAAATAACCCCTATAATTCACCCCTCCACTTT. Amino acid sequence: CASRNNPYNSPLHF. The V gene is TRBV7-2, the J gene TRBJ1-6; D is uncertain. The CDR3 runs to 14 residues. V lost 6 bases to trimming and J lost 2 bases, with 8 bases between them. Germline CDR1 is SGHTA and CDR2 is FQGNSA.

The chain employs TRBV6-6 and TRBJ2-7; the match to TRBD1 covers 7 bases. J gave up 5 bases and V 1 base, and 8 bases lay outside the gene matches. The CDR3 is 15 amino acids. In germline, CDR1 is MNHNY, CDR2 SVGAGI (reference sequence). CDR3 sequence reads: CASSYLRQGLDEQYF. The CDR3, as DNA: TGTGCCAGCAGTTACTTGCGACAGGGTCTCGACGAGCAGTACTTC.

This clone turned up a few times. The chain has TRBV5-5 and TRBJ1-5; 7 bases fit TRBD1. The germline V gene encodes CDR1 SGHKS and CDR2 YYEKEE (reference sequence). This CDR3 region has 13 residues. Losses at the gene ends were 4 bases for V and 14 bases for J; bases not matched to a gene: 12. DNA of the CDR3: TGTGCCAGCAGCGTTAAAACAGGGGTTGGGGAGCATTTT. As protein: CASSVKTGVGEHF.

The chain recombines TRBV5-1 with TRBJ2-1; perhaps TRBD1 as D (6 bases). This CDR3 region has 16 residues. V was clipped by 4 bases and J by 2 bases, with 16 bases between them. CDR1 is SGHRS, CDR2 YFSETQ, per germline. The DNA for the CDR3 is TGCGCCAGCAGCGAAACAGGGTCAGTCCCCTACAATGAGCAGTTCTTC. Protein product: CASSETGSVPYNEQFF.

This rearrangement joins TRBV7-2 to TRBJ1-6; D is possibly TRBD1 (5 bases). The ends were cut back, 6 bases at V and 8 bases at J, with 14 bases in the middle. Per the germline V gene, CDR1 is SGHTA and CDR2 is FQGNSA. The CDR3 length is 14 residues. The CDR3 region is CASRKWTTYSPLHF. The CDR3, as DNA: TGTGCCAGCAGAAAATGGACAACTTATTCACCCCTCCACTTT.